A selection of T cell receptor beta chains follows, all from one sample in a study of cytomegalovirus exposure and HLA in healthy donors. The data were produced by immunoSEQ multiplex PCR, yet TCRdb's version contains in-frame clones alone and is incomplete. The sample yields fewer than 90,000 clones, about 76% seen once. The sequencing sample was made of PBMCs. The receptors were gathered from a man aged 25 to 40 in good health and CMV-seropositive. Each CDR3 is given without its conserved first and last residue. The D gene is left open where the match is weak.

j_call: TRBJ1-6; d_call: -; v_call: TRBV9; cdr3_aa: ASSQGSKSYNSPLH
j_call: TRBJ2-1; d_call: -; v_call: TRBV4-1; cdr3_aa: VSSQVGRGLHNEQF
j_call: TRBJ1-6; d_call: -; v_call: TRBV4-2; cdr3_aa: ASSQDLRGYSSYNSPLH
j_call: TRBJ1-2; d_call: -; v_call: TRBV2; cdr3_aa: ASNPMQGTYGYT
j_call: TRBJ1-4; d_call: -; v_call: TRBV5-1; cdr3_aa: ASSKLSGGEKLF
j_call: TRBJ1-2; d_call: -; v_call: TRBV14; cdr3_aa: ASSQGRLVYGYT
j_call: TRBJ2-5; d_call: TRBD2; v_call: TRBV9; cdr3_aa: ASSVSGTSGQETQY
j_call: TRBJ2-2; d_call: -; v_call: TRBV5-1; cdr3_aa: ASGPGTENTGELF
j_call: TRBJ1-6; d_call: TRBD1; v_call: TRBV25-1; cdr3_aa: ASSESGTGGSPLH
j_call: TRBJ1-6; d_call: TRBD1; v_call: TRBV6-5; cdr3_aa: ASRSPGTGSSPLH
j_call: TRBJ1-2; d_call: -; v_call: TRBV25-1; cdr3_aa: ASSEYTTARYGYT
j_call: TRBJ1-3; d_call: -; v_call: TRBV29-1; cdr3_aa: SVPGPGNTIY
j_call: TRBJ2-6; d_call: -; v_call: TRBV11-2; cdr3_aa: ASSLSGQQLGANVLT
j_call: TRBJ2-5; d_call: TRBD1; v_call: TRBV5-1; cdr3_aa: ASTRTGGWEEAQY
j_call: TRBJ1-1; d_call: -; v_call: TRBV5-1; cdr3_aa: ASSFGGNTEAF
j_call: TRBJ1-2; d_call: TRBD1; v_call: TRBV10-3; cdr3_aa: AISEEGARLPYGYT
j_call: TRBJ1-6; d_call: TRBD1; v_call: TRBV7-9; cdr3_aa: ASSSLWDRGPVSPLH